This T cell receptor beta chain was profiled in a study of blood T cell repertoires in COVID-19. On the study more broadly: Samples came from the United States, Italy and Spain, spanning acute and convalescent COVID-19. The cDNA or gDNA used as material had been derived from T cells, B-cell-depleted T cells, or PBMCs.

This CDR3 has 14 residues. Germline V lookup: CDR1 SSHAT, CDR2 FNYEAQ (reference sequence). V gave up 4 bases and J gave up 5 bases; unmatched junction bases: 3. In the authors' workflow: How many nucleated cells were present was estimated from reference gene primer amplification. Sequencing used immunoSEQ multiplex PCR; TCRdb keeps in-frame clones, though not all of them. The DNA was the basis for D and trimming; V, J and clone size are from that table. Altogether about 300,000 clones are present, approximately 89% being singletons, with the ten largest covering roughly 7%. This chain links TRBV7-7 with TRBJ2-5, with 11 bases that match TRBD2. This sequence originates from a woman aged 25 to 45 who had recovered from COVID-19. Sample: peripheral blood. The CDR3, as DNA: TGTGCCAGCAGCTCATGGACTAGCGGGGAGACCCAGTACTTC. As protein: CASSSWTSGETQYF.